These 28 T cell receptor beta chains came from one sample sequenced in a study of patients and donors after allogeneic stem cell transplantation. Via MiXCR, TCRdb re-called the RT-PCR reads, giving one row per CDR3 protein. The data contain approximately 170,000 distinct CDR3 sequences, roughly 22% of them seen just once; the ten biggest clones take up roughly 27%. The sequenced material came from blood, either unsorted or a sorted T cell fraction (not recorded which). The receptors derive from a human donor who was either an allogeneic HSCT recipient or a stem cell or donor lymphocyte infusion donor (not recorded which). It is not recorded whose cells these are; they may come from a transplant donor.

The chain uses TRBV5-1 and TRBJ1-4, with D unresolved. The CDR3 length is 18 residues. Germline V gives CDR1 SGHRS, CDR2 YFSETQ. With 4 bases removed from V and 6 bases from J, the gap between germline ends came to 25 bases. CDR3 protein: CASSLGRVVGKTDEKLFF. In nucleotides, the CDR3 is TGCGCCAGCAGCCTTGGAAGGGTTGTGGGGAAAACAGATGAAAAACTGTTTTTT.

The chain couples TRBV11-2 to TRBJ1-5; 9 nucleotides match TRBD1. Germline V CDR1 and CDR2: SGHAT, FQNNGV. V shed 4 bases and J 5 bases; nucleotides not matched to a gene: 3. This CDR3 has 14 amino acids. The CDR3 loop reads CASSSTGGDQPQHF. CDR3 sequence (DNA): TGTGCCAGCAGCTCCACAGGGGGCGATCAGCCCCAGCATTTT.

Note on this clonotype: The junction and the germline gene differ at one end; a read error may be behind it. This sequence joins TRBV5-1 and TRBJ1-1, with D tentatively TRBD1 (5 bases). The germline V gene has CDR1 SGHRS and CDR2 YFSETQ. The CDR3 extends over 15 amino acids. For the CDR3, the DNA is TGCGCCAGCAGCTTGGGGACACTTCATAGCACTGTAGCTTTCTTT. Translated, it gives CASSLGTLHSTVAFF.

This sequence joins TRBV27 and TRBJ2-3; 8 bases match TRBD2. Germline trimming cut 4 bases from V and 2 bases from J; bases unmatched to any gene: 5. The CDR3 contains 15 residues. Germline CDR1 MNHEY, CDR2 SMNVEV (reference sequence). The CDR3 region is CASSYLAGLTDTQYF. Here the CDR3 DNA reads TGTGCCAGCAGTTACCTAGCGGGTCTCACAGATACGCAGTATTTT.

V gene TRBV5-5 combines with J gene TRBJ1-6, with 7 bases aligning to TRBD1. CDR3 size: 16 residues. The germline CDR1 and CDR2 sequences are SGHKS and YYEKEE (reference sequence). V lost 4 bases to trimming and J lost 3 bases; unmatched junction nucleotides: 7. The CDR3 bases are TGTGCCAGCAGCGCCCCGGGACAGAGCTATAATTCACCCCTCCACTTT. Translating gives CASSAPGQSYNSPLHF.

J is TRBJ2-1 and V is TRBV20-1; 7 positions match TRBD1. This CDR3 is 15 amino acids long. The ends lost 5 bases at V and 4 bases at J; junction bases unmatched: 11. The germline CDR1 and CDR2 sequences are DFQATT and SNEGSKA (reference sequence). CDR3 amino acids: CSAPRGQGEYNEQFF. The CDR3 DNA follows: TGCAGTGCTCCGAGGGGGCAGGGGGAATACAATGAGCAGTTCTTC.

V gene TRBV9 combines with J gene TRBJ1-4; 9 nucleotides align to TRBD1. Looked up from germline, CDR1 is SGDLS and CDR2 is YYNGEE. Trimming took 0 bases from V and 8 from J; bases not matched to a gene: 5. CDR3 length equals 15 residues. The CDR3 spells CASSVGGQGKEKLFF. Written as DNA, the CDR3 is TGTGCCAGCAGCGTAGGGGGACAGGGAAAAGAAAAACTGTTTTTT.

The chain employs TRBV20-1 and TRBJ2-2; D uncertain. V gave up 2 bases and J gave up 6 bases, with 7 bases separating them. The CDR3 is made up of 12 amino acids. CDR1 is DFQATT and CDR2 is SNEGSKA in the germline V gene (reference sequence). CDR3 nucleotides: TGCAGTGCTAGACCTCCCGCCGGGGAGCTGTTTTTT. Its translation is CSARPPAGELFF.

In this sample, this clonotype turned up a few times. The CDR3 nucleotides read TGCGCCAGCAGCCAGAGGACTAGCGGTCAACCCTACGAGCAGTACTTC. Protein: CASSQRTSGQPYEQYF. This chain joins TRBV4-1 and TRBJ2-7, with 10 bases identical to TRBD2. V trimming: 3 bases; J trimming: 2 bases; junction bases outside the gene matches: 7. The CDR3 runs to 16 residues. The germline CDR1 and CDR2 sequences are MGHRA and YSYEKL.

This chain joins TRBV9 and TRBJ2-5; TRBD2 matches at 11 bases. Trimming removed 0 bases from V and 3 bases from J; junction bases left unmatched: 4. The CDR3 consists of 16 residues. CDR1 SGDLS and CDR2 YYNGEE come from the germline V gene. CDR3 region: CASSVDGSGREETQYF. In DNA form, the CDR3 reads TGTGCCAGCAGCGTAGACGGTAGCGGGAGGGAAGAGACCCAGTACTTC.

CDR3 coding DNA: TGTGCCAGCTCTGAAATCCAGGGGGGCTACAATGAGCAGTTCTTC. Residues: CASSEIQGGYNEQFF. The chain has TRBV18 and TRBJ2-1; maybe TRBD1 (7 bases). Germline assignment: CDR1 KGHSH and CDR2 LQKENI. The CDR3 length is 15 residues. Trimming removed 6 bases from V and 3 bases from J, with 15 bases in between.

The V and J genes are TRBV11-2 and TRBJ2-1; 8 positions match TRBD2. Germline-derived CDR1 and CDR2 are SGHAT and FQNNGV. This CDR3 contains 15 residues. V lost 8 bases to trimming and J lost 1 base; unmatched junction nucleotides: 7. Here the CDR3 reads CASGGGGRSYNEQFF. The CDR3 DNA reads TGTGCCAGCGGGGGAGGCGGGAGGTCCTACAATGAGCAGTTCTTC.

There are a few counts of this clonotype. This chain links TRBV4-3 with TRBJ2-7; D uncertain. V was pared by 1 base and J by 3 bases, with 7 bases between. This CDR3 region has 13 residues. Looked up from germline, CDR1 is LGHNA and CDR2 is YSLEER. CDR3 sequence (DNA): TGCGCCAGCAGCCAAGTGCCCCGCTACGAGCAGTACTTC. This encodes CASSQVPRYEQYF.

The rearrangement uses TRBV29-1 and TRBJ2-7; D is unclear. Looked up from germline, CDR1 is SQVTM and CDR2 is ANQGSEA. CDR3 size: 10 residues. Deletions cut 4 bases from V and 4 bases from J, with 5 bases between. CDR3 DNA sequence: TGCAGCGTTGTTAAGTACGAGCAGTACTTC. Translation: CSVVKYEQYF.

This chain joins TRBV6-1 and TRBJ2-2, with D possibly matching TRBD2 (5 bases). Germline V CDR1 and CDR2: MNHNS, SASEGT. The CDR3 totals 12 residues. V lost 9 bases to trimming and J lost 4 bases, with 9 bases between them. The CDR3 DNA follows: TGTGCCAGTTCGGGGAGCACCGGGGAGCTGTTTTTT. Protein: CASSGSTGELFF.

The V call is TRBV11-3, the J call TRBJ2-7; D gene unclear. The CDR3 spans 12 residues. Germline V CDR1 and CDR2: SGHNT, YENEEA. V was clipped by 5 bases and J by 5 bases, with 10 bases between them. The CDR3 bases are TGTGCCAGCAGCCCTCGGTCGCACGAGCAGTACTTC. Translation: CASSPRSHEQYF. The full variable domain, with the rest looked up from reference TRBV11-3 and TRBJ2-7, is EAGVVQSPRYKIIEKKQPVAFWCNPISGHNTLYWYLQNLGQGPELLIRYENEEAVDDSQLPKDRFSAERLKGVDSTLKIQPAELGDSAVYLCASSPRSHEQYFGPGTRLTVT.

This clonotype occurred a few times. The rearrangement links TRBV6-6 to TRBJ2-1, with 10 bases lining up with TRBD2. CDR3 size: 15 residues. CDR1 is MNHNY and CDR2 is SVGAGI in the germline V gene (reference sequence). V lost 6 bases and J lost 7; bases outside the gene matches: 9. The CDR3 sequence: CASSRLAGVRNEQFF. In DNA, the CDR3 is TGTGCCAGCAGCCGCCTAGCGGGAGTTAGAAATGAGCAGTTCTTC.

This clonotype was detected only a few times. The rearrangement links TRBV7-3 to TRBJ2-1; D may correspond to TRBD1 or TRBD2 (6 bases each). The CDR3 is 16 residues long. The germline gives CDR1 SGHTA, CDR2 FQGTGA. V was cut by 1 base and J by 6 bases, with 16 bases left in between. This chain's CDR3 is CASSLKVGGRFNEQFF. For the CDR3, the DNA is TGTGCCAGCAGCTTAAAGGTCGGGGGCCGATTCAATGAGCAGTTCTTC.

V gene TRBV20-1 combines with J gene TRBJ2-5, with TRBD2 identical over 8 bases. J gave up 4 bases and V 5 bases, and 6 bases lay outside the gene matches. Germline-derived CDR1 and CDR2 are DFQATT and SNEGSKA (reference sequence). The CDR3 is made up of 13 amino acids. This CDR3 reads CSAWESGRETQYF. The CDR3 DNA is TGCAGTGCTTGGGAAAGCGGGAGAGAGACCCAGTACTTC.

This clonotype was recorded many times. The rearrangement joins TRBV20-1 to TRBJ2-3, with D possibly matching TRBD2 (6 bases). Deletions cut 5 bases from V and 2 bases from J, with 20 bases between. The CDR3 sequence is 16 residues long. Looked up from germline, CDR1 is DFQATT and CDR2 is SNEGSKA (reference sequence). The CDR3 region has the DNA TGCAGTGCTCCTCGCCCGTCAGGACTATTCACAGATACGCAGTATTTT. Translation: CSAPRPSGLFTDTQYF.

This chain links TRBV3-1 with TRBJ1-3; a possible D gene is TRBD1 (5 bases). V lost 6 bases, J lost 0 bases, and 15 bases lay in between. Germline V gene lookup returns CDR1 LGHDT and CDR2 YNNKEL (reference sequence). This CDR3 is 16 amino acids long. DNA of the CDR3: TGTGCCAGCAGTGGGGGTGGGGCGCGCTCTGGAAACACCATATATTTT. It codes for CASSGGGARSGNTIYF.

This clonotype has only a few counts. The V gene is TRBV15, the J gene TRBJ2-4; perhaps TRBD2 as D (5 bases). This CDR3 has 15 residues. The germline V gene has CDR1 LNHNV and CDR2 YYDKDF (reference sequence). V lost 2 bases, J lost 7 bases, and 15 bases lay in between. The CDR3 region has the DNA TGTGCCACCAGCAGACCGTCCGGGGAGCGGAACATTCAGTACTTC. Protein: CATSRPSGERNIQYF. Full variable domain (rest looked up from reference TRBV15 and TRBJ2-4): DAMVIQNPRYQVTQFGKPVTLSCSQTLNHNVMYWYQQKSSQAPKLLFHYYDKDFNNEADTPDNFQSRRPNTSFCFLDIRSPGLGDTAMYLCATSRPSGERNIQYFGAGTRLSVL.

The rearrangement joins TRBV20-1 to TRBJ2-1; 15 bases are shared with TRBD2. Per the germline V gene, CDR1 is DFQATT and CDR2 is SNEGSKA (reference sequence). The trim removed 6 bases at V and 7 bases at J, leaving 7 bases unmatched. This CDR3 spans 15 amino acids. DNA of the CDR3: TGCAGTGCACCGGGACTAGCGGGAGGTATTAATGAGCAGTTCTTC. It is translated as CSAPGLAGGINEQFF.

The CDR3 DNA reads TGCGCCAGCAGCCAAGGGTTGGGGGAAAAGAACTATGGCTACACCTTC. Its protein product is CASSQGLGEKNYGYTF. The rearrangement joins TRBV4-3 to TRBJ1-2, with a weak D call TRBD1 (5 bases). Germline V gives CDR1 LGHNA, CDR2 YSLEER. Trimming left V 1 base short and J 2 bases short, with 14 bases between. The CDR3 has 16 residues.

The chain links TRBV4-3 to TRBJ2-7; weak D call: TRBD1 (6 bases). Per germline, CDR1 LGHNA and CDR2 YSLEER. The CDR3 has 15 residues. Trimming cost V 0 bases and J 2 bases, with 11 bases left between them. Here the CDR3 reads CASSQDNRVTYEQYF. The CDR3 DNA is TGCGCCAGCAGCCAAGATAACAGGGTGACCTACGAGCAGTACTTC.

This clonotype was observed a handful of times. The chain carries TRBV5-1 and TRBJ2-1; D gene uncertain. Trimming pared 4 bases from V and 3 bases from J, leaving 8 bases between. Germline V gives CDR1 SGHRS, CDR2 YFSETQ. The CDR3 is made up of 13 amino acids. The CDR3 sequence is CASSVTFYNEQFF. DNA for the CDR3: TGCGCCAGCAGCGTTACTTTCTACAATGAGCAGTTCTTC.

The rearrangement links TRBV20-1 to TRBJ1-4; D gene ambiguous. This CDR3 comprises 13 residues. The V gene's germline CDR1 is DFQATT and CDR2 SNEGSKA (reference sequence). V was pared by 3 bases and J by 6 bases, with 11 bases between. Written as DNA, the CDR3 is TGCAGTGCTAGGGGCCGCGGGGATGAAAAACTGTTTTTT. Translation: CSARGRGDEKLFF.

This rearrangement joins TRBV7-9 to TRBJ1-1; tentative D call: TRBD1 (5 bases). Trimming took off 1 base at V and 7 bases at J, with 10 bases between the two ends. The CDR3 spans 13 residues. Germline CDR1 is SEHNR and CDR2 is FQNEAQ (reference sequence). CDR3 DNA sequence: TGTGCCAGCAGCTTAGTTCTGGGGGTTGAAGCTTTCTTT. Its protein is CASSLVLGVEAFF.